The rows below give T cell receptor beta chains drawn from one sample of a study of T cells after yellow fever vaccination. TCRdb processed the 5' RACE reads anew with MiXCR; each CDR3 protein has one entry. The table lists around 500,000 distinct CDR3 sequences, 21% of them singletons, with roughly 16% in the top ten. The specimen was PBMCs, collected roughly 20 days after the first yellow fever vaccination. Receptors originate from a man younger than 30 who received the YFV17D yellow fever vaccine. CDR3s include the opening cysteine and the closing phenylalanine or tryptophan. Fields, in order: D gene, V gene, clone size, J gene, CDR3 protein, CDR3 DNA. D genes are given only for firm matches. Rows may omit the clone size; those that give it use once, few, many or a size class.

d_call: NA
v_call: TRBV14
clone_size: many
j_call: TRBJ2-1
cdr3_aa: CASSSNPGTTYNEQFF
cdr3_nt: TGTGCCAGCAGCTCGAACCCCGGGACAACCTACAATGAGCAGTTCTTC

d_call: NA
v_call: TRBV10-2
clone_size: few
j_call: TRBJ2-1
cdr3_aa: CASWGGHEQFF
cdr3_nt: TGCGCCAGCTGGGGCGGCCACGAGCAGTTCTTC

d_call: TRBD1
v_call: TRBV4-2
clone_size: few
j_call: TRBJ2-5
cdr3_aa: CASSQVPPTGLEETQYF
cdr3_nt: TGTGCCAGCAGCCAAGTTCCCCCGACAGGGTTAGAAGAGACCCAGTACTTC

d_call: NA
v_call: TRBV18
clone_size: few
j_call: TRBJ2-5
cdr3_aa: CASSSSGVETQYF
cdr3_nt: TGTGCCAGCTCATCGTCGGGGGTAGAGACCCAGTACTTC

d_call: NA
v_call: TRBV24-1
clone_size: NA
j_call: TRBJ2-1
cdr3_aa: CATTFGADNEQFF
cdr3_nt: NA

d_call: NA
v_call: TRBV7-3
clone_size: NA
j_call: TRBJ1-1
cdr3_aa: CASSSVADTEAFF
cdr3_nt: TGTGCCAGCAGCTCTGTTGCGGACACTGAAGCTTTCTTT

d_call: NA
v_call: TRBV19
clone_size: few
j_call: TRBJ1-1
cdr3_aa: CASRAGEAFF
cdr3_nt: TGTGCCAGTAGGGCGGGTGAAGCTTTCTTT

d_call: NA
v_call: TRBV5-1
clone_size: NA
j_call: TRBJ2-1
cdr3_aa: CASTALGAAYHEQFF
cdr3_nt: TGCGCCAGCACCGCTTTGGGGGCGGCCTACCATGAGCAGTTCTTC

d_call: TRBD2
v_call: TRBV7-2
clone_size: few
j_call: TRBJ2-3
cdr3_aa: CASSLRRGRVDTQYF
cdr3_nt: TGTGCCAGCAGCTTAAGGCGGGGGAGGGTAGATACGCAGTATTTT

d_call: NA
v_call: TRBV6-1
clone_size: few
j_call: TRBJ2-4
cdr3_aa: CASSEVADIQYF
cdr3_nt: TGTGCCAGCAGTGAAGTGGCGGACATTCAGTACTTC

d_call: TRBD1
v_call: TRBV5-1
clone_size: few
j_call: TRBJ1-6
cdr3_aa: CASSRQGWNSPLHF
cdr3_nt: TGCGCCAGCAGCCGACAGGGTTGGAATTCACCCCTCCACTTT

d_call: NA
v_call: TRBV12-3/TRBV12-4
clone_size: few
j_call: TRBJ1-2
cdr3_aa: CASSRDRSHTF
cdr3_nt: TGTGCCAGCAGCCGAGACCGTAGTCACACCTTC

d_call: TRBD1
v_call: TRBV10-1
clone_size: many
j_call: TRBJ2-7
cdr3_aa: CASSEIRGTGSHEQYF
cdr3_nt: TGCGCCAGCAGTGAGATCCGAGGGACAGGGTCCCACGAGCAGTACTTC

d_call: NA
v_call: TRBV5-1
clone_size: NA
j_call: TRBJ2-7
cdr3_aa: CASSLATPAYEQYF
cdr3_nt: TGCGCCAGCAGCTTGGCGACACCAGCCTACGAGCAGTACTTC

d_call: TRBD2
v_call: TRBV7-2
clone_size: few
j_call: TRBJ2-3
cdr3_aa: CASSLRGSGARDTQYF
cdr3_nt: TGTGCCAGCAGCCTAAGGGGTAGCGGGGCCAGAGATACGCAGTATTTT

d_call: NA
v_call: TRBV7-9
clone_size: NA
j_call: TRBJ2-2
cdr3_aa: CASSSQGRAGELFF
cdr3_nt: TGTGCCAGCAGCTCACAGGGGAGGGCCGGGGAGCTGTTTTTT

d_call: TRBD1
v_call: TRBV20-1
clone_size: NA
j_call: TRBJ1-5
cdr3_aa: CSARGAGGLAQPQHF
cdr3_nt: TGCAGTGCTAGAGGTGCAGGGGGCTTGGCTCAGCCCCAGCATTTT

d_call: NA
v_call: TRBV25-1
clone_size: few
j_call: TRBJ1-3
cdr3_aa: CASSGYSSGNTIYF
cdr3_nt: TGTGCCAGCAGTGGTTACAGTTCTGGAAACACCATATATTTT

d_call: NA
v_call: TRBV7-2
clone_size: few
j_call: TRBJ2-7
cdr3_aa: CASSTRQTTYEQYF
cdr3_nt: TGTGCCAGCAGCACCAGACAGACCACCTACGAGCAGTACTTC

d_call: NA
v_call: TRBV6-5
clone_size: few
j_call: TRBJ2-1
cdr3_aa: CASSYRDIYNEQFF
cdr3_nt: TGTGCCAGCAGTTACCGGGACATCTACAATGAGCAGTTCTTC